This T cell receptor (beta chain) was sequenced for a study of T cell responses to AZD1222 COVID-19 vaccine. Looking at the study overall: Second-dose timings of about 4 or about 12 weeks were pooled.

Study-level points and caveats: Researchers report vaccine-associated CD4 TCRs spanning spike, with dominance at 160-218 and 743-854. Sampled repertoires all dated from after the peak T cell response. Among the donors, most were white British and more were female, and clonal diversity was possibly underestimated.

Trimming took 5 bases from V and 4 from J, leaving 15 bases between them. This CDR3 comprises 15 residues. In germline, CDR1 is SGHNT, CDR2 YENEEA. As to this clone: Its antigen is unidentified.

Method: immunoSEQ multiplex PCR; TCRdb's copy keeps in-frame clones and lacks some. The table records about 76,000 clones, over 75% of them present only once. The chain links TRBV11-3 to TRBJ2-1, with TRBD2 as a possible D gene (6 bases). This receptor was identified in an adult in good health. The specimen was peripheral blood, collected on day 0 of AZD1222 vaccination. CDR3: CASSPTGERYNEQFF. The CDR3, as DNA: TGTGCCAGCAGCCCGACGGGGGAGAGGTACAATGAGCAGTTCTTC.